This TCR beta chain was documented in a study of cytomegalovirus exposure and HLA in healthy donors. For this clone: Its antigen is still unknown.

The donors were members of the validation cohort comprising about 130 subjects, separate from the roughly 700-subject first cohort. General observations from the study: Whilst most TCR sequences proved rare, a subset of public TCRs occurred across many donors.

Libraries were prepared by immunoSEQ multiplex PCR; TCRdb keeps only in-frame clonotypes and omits some of them. Of 300,000 to 400,000 clones listed, 70% to 90% are singletons. Trimming cost V 0 bases and J 0 bases, with 12 bases left between them. The CDR3 is 18 amino acids. Germline CDR1 SGHAT, CDR2 FQNNGV. The chain links TRBV11-2 to TRBJ1-6, with D perhaps matching TRBD1 (6 bases). Material for sequencing was PBMCs. This receptor was taken from a man younger than 45 in good health and CMV-seronegative. CDR3 coding DNA: TGTGCCAGCAGCTTAGATCGGCAGGGGAGCTCCTATAATTCACCCCTCCACTTT. Residues: CASSLDRQGSSYNSPLHF.